The 30 T cell receptor beta chains listed next were all sequenced from one sample in a study of control samples from healthy donors and cancer patients. Sequenced by immunoSEQ multiplex PCR; TCRdb stores in-frame clones only, minus some. This sample has about 130,000 clones; about nine tenths occur once, and the top ten carry roughly 2.7%. The sample comprised blood. These receptors originate from a man between 40 and 49 years old in good health.

This chain links TRBV18 with TRBJ2-7; 7 bases fit TRBD2. After removal of 3 bases from V and 4 bases from J, the junction contained 6 bases not matched to a gene. Germline V gene lookup returns CDR1 KGHSH and CDR2 LQKENI. The CDR3 has 14 residues. The CDR3 reads CASSPGSGYYEQYF. The CDR3 DNA sequence: TGTGCCAGCTCACCTGGTAGCGGGTATTACGAGCAGTACTTC.

This chain links TRBV7-9 with TRBJ1-6; D unclear. CDR3 length equals 14 residues. Germline CDR1 reads SEHNR; CDR2 reads FQNEAQ (reference sequence). The V end lost 1 base, the J end lost 4 bases, and 5 bases lay between the germline ends. The CDR3 sequence: CASSLEQYNSPLHF. The DNA for the CDR3 is TGTGCCAGCAGCTTAGAACAGTATAATTCACCCCTCCACTTT.

The chain couples TRBV7-3 to TRBJ2-3, with 8 bases fitting TRBD2. Germline V CDR1 and CDR2: SGHTA, FQGTGA. Trimming at V came to 3 bases and at J to 5 bases, leaving 7 bases not matched to a gene. CDR3 length equals 15 residues. CDR3 sequence reads: CASSFGSGGLDTQYF. DNA of the CDR3: TGTGCCAGCAGCTTCGGATCGGGGGGGCTAGATACGCAGTATTTT.

This chain joins TRBV4-1 and TRBJ1-5; D is uncertain. Germline V gene sequence: CDR1 MGHRA, CDR2 YSYEKL. This CDR3 has 13 amino acids. The ends were cut back, 0 bases at V and 7 bases at J, with 7 bases in the middle. Here the CDR3 DNA reads TGCGCCAGCAGCCAAGACCCGGGCCAGCCCCAGCATTTT. Its protein is CASSQDPGQPQHF.

This clone was observed a single time. The chain joins TRBV28 to TRBJ2-5; D gene ambiguous. The germline V and J ends were trimmed by 6 bases and 5 bases, with 13 bases remaining between them. This CDR3 comprises 13 residues. Germline lookup yields CDR1 MDHEN and CDR2 SYDVKM. The CDR3 spells CASSRTGGETQYF. As DNA, the CDR3 is TGTGCCAGCAGCAGGACGGGTGGGGAGACCCAGTACTTC.

The chain combines TRBV19 with TRBJ2-3, with 7 bases aligning to TRBD2. Looked up from germline, CDR1 is LNHDA and CDR2 is SQIVND (reference sequence). The CDR3 runs 15 residues. V dropped 5 bases and J dropped 6; count of bases not matched to a gene: 11. The CDR3 nucleotides read TGTGCCAGTAGTCAAATGGGGGGGGTCGCGGATACGCAGTATTTT. Amino acid sequence: CASSQMGGVADTQYF.

This clone was counted once. The chain combines TRBV19 with TRBJ2-5; 7 bases map to TRBD1. Germline assignment: CDR1 LNHDA and CDR2 SQIVND (reference sequence). Trimming cost V 3 bases and J 0 bases; bases outside gene matches: 7. There are 16 residues in the CDR3. CDR3 DNA sequence: TGTGCCAGTAGTATGGTGACAGGGATCGACCAAGAGACCCAGTACTTC. Translated: CASSMVTGIDQETQYF.

The genes are TRBV20-1 and TRBJ2-5; TRBD1 aligns across 7 bases. The CDR3 consists of 10 residues. Trimming at V came to 6 bases and at J to 8 bases, leaving 3 bases not matched to a gene. The germline CDR1 and CDR2 sequences are DFQATT and SNEGSKA (reference sequence). CDR3 DNA: TGCAGTGCGACAGGGTCCACCCAGTACTTC. Protein: CSATGSTQYF.

This rearrangement joins TRBV7-9 to TRBJ2-3; D is possibly TRBD2 (6 bases). Trimming took 2 bases from V and 2 from J, leaving 11 bases between them. The germline CDR1 and CDR2 sequences are SEHNR and FQNEAQ (reference sequence). The CDR3 consists of 15 residues. The CDR3 is CASSLKRVSTDTQYF. In DNA, the CDR3 is TGTGCCAGCAGCTTAAAGCGGGTGTCCACAGATACGCAGTATTTT.

The V call is TRBV7-3, the J call TRBJ2-2; 8 bases map to TRBD2. Germline CDR1 is SGHTA and CDR2 is FQGTGA. CDR3 length: 15 residues. J gave up 4 bases and V 1 base, and 2 bases lay outside the gene matches. CDR3 amino acids: CASSLSSGATGELFF. The CDR3 nucleotides are TGTGCCAGCAGCTTAAGTAGCGGGGCCACCGGGGAGCTGTTTTTT. Combining the CDR3 with reference TRBV7-3 and TRBJ2-2 gives the whole variable domain GAGVSQTPSNKVTEKGKYVELRCDPISGHTALYWYRQSLGQGPEFLIYFQGTGAADDSGLPNDRFFAVRPEGSVSTLKIQRTERGDSAVYLCASSLSSGATGELFFGEGSRLTVL.

This chain joins TRBV7-3 and TRBJ2-1; TRBD2 aligns across 11 bases. Germline V gene data show CDR1 as SGHTA and CDR2 as FQGTGA. There are 14 residues in the CDR3. Trimming removed 4 bases from V and 8 bases from J; junction bases left unmatched: 4. The CDR3 region has the DNA TGTGCCAGCAGCTCTCTAGCGGGGGGAGATGAGCAGTTCTTC. This sequence encodes CASSSLAGGDEQFF.

The chain uses TRBV5-6 and TRBJ2-1; the D gene is possibly TRBD1 (5 bases). V was shortened by 1 base and J by 4 bases, with 12 bases between the two germline ends. The CDR3 has 15 amino acids. In germline, CDR1 is SGHDT, CDR2 YYEEEE. The CDR3 region is CASSLQGRAYNEQFF. The CDR3 nucleotides read TGTGCCAGCAGCTTGCAGGGTAGGGCATACAATGAGCAGTTCTTC.

The chain employs TRBV4-1 and TRBJ2-7, with 9 bases fitting TRBD1. The CDR3 spans 15 residues. V lost 1 base to trimming and J lost 4 bases; unmatched junction nucleotides: 5. The germline V gene has CDR1 MGHRA and CDR2 YSYEKL. The CDR3 sequence: CASSQAGTGRYEQYF. The CDR3 nucleotides read TGCGCCAGCAGCCAAGCCGGGACAGGGCGGTACGAGCAGTACTTC.

This chain joins TRBV24-1 and TRBJ2-1, with D possibly being TRBD2 (5 bases). V gave up 9 bases and J gave up 8 bases, with 7 bases separating them. Per the germline V gene, CDR1 is KGHDR and CDR2 is SFDVKD. This CDR3 is built from 10 residues. CDR3 DNA sequence: TGTGCCACCCCCGGGGATGAGCAGTTCTTC. Its translation is CATPGDEQFF.

The V gene is TRBV5-4, the J gene TRBJ2-5; TRBD1 is a possible D gene (6 bases). V gave up 7 bases and J gave up 2 bases, with 15 bases separating them. The germline CDR1 and CDR2 sequences are SGHNT and YYREEE (reference sequence). This CDR3 has 14 residues. The CDR3 is CASEGDDRQETQYF. The CDR3 nucleotides are TGTGCCAGCGAAGGGGACGACAGGCAAGAGACCCAGTACTTC.

This rearrangement joins TRBV15 to TRBJ1-4; a weak D match, TRBD1 (5 bases). Germline CDR1 is LNHNV and CDR2 is YYDKDF (reference sequence). The ends were cut back, 0 bases at V and 7 bases at J, with 12 bases in the middle. CDR3 length equals 15 residues. The CDR3 nucleotides read TGTGCCACCAGCAGAGATTCAGGGTCTGGTGAAAAACTGTTTTTT. Translation: CATSRDSGSGEKLFF.

V and J are TRBV7-8 and TRBJ2-7; D is ambiguous. CDR3 length: 15 amino acids. Germline assignment: CDR1 SGHVS and CDR2 FQNEAQ. V was cut by 1 base and J by 4 bases, with 14 bases left in between. CDR3 protein: CASSLGTDISYEQYF. As DNA, the CDR3 is TGTGCCAGCAGCTTAGGAACAGATATTTCTTACGAGCAGTACTTC.

The chain is built from TRBV6-4 and TRBJ2-7; D remains unclear. This CDR3 has 13 amino acids. The germline gives CDR1 MRHNA, CDR2 SNTAGT. Trimming took off 5 bases at V and 6 bases at J, with 14 bases between the two ends. CDR3 coding DNA: TGTGCCAGCAGTAACGACGAGACGTCCGAGCAGTACTTC. Translated: CASSNDETSEQYF.

The rearrangement uses TRBV4-2 and TRBJ1-2; no clear D gene. This CDR3 region has 13 residues. The germline V and J ends were trimmed by 1 base and 3 bases, with 6 bases remaining between them. Germline assignment: CDR1 LGHNA and CDR2 YNFKEQ. The CDR3 loop is CASSQGKDYGYTF. In DNA form, the CDR3 reads TGTGCCAGCAGCCAAGGTAAAGACTATGGCTACACCTTC.

The chain links TRBV19 to TRBJ1-1; the D is unclear. V dropped 7 bases and J dropped 4 bases, with 13 bases sitting between them. Germline V lookup: CDR1 LNHDA, CDR2 SQIVND (reference sequence). There are 13 residues in the CDR3. CDR3 bases: TGTGCCAGTAAAAACGGGAAGGGCACTGAAGCTTTCTTT. Translating gives CASKNGKGTEAFF.

This clone appeared a single time. This chain joins TRBV6-5 and TRBJ1-6; D uncertain. Germline values: CDR1 MNHEY, CDR2 SVGAGI. Deletions cut 8 bases from V and 14 bases from J, with 22 bases between. The CDR3 length is 14 residues. The CDR3 DNA reads as TGTGCCAGCGAAAGTACGGCTCGGCCAAGCGCCCTCCACTTT. Translating gives CASESTARPSALHF.

This chain connects TRBV5-1 to TRBJ1-1; no firm D call. Germline CDR1 reads SGHRS; CDR2 reads YFSETQ. Trimming removed 3 bases from V and 3 bases from J, with 9 bases in between. The CDR3 spans 13 residues. The DNA of the CDR3 is TGCGCCAGCAGCTCGGACCCGGACACTGAAGCTTTCTTT. Translated: CASSSDPDTEAFF. The variable domain in full, with the rest retrieved from reference TRBV5-1 and TRBJ1-1, is KAGVTQTPRYLIKTRGQQVTLSCSPISGHRSVSWYQQTPGQGLQFLFEYFSETQRNKGNFPGRFSGRQFSNSRSEMNVSTLELGDSALYLCASSSDPDTEAFFGQGTRLTVV.

The chain employs TRBV10-3 and TRBJ2-7; the match to TRBD2 covers 8 bases. V lost 2 bases, J lost 2 bases, and 8 bases stayed unmatched. Germline V gives CDR1 ENHRY, CDR2 SYGVKD. This CDR3 region has 16 residues. As DNA, the CDR3 is TGTGCCATCAGTGAGCCGGGGCTAGCGGGCGCCTACGAGCAGTACTTC. Translation gives CAISEPGLAGAYEQYF.

The chain recombines TRBV6-1 with TRBJ1-3; maybe TRBD1 (5 bases). Germline V lookup: CDR1 MNHNS, CDR2 SASEGT. Trimming left V 0 bases short and J 4 bases short, with 22 bases between. This CDR3 contains 19 residues. Written as DNA, the CDR3 is TGTGCCAGCAGTGAAGCCCTGACCGGGGCTACCCTCCGAGGAAACACCATATATTTT. Residues: CASSEALTGATLRGNTIYF.

The chain is built from TRBV4-2 and TRBJ2-7; D remains ambiguous. Trimming removed 0 bases from V and 4 bases from J, with 7 bases in between. CDR1 and CDR2 from the germline V gene are LGHNA and YNFKEQ. The CDR3 runs to 13 residues. As DNA, the CDR3 is TGTGCCAGCAGCCAAGATCTTTATTACGAGCAGTACTTC. It codes for CASSQDLYYEQYF.

The chain is built from TRBV28 and TRBJ1-2; TRBD1 is a possible D gene (6 bases). The CDR3 totals 14 residues. V dropped 3 bases and J dropped 3 bases, with 11 bases sitting between them. From germline, CDR1 is MDHEN and CDR2 SYDVKM. The CDR3 sequence: CASSLGRTDYGYTF. For the CDR3, the DNA is TGTGCCAGCAGTTTGGGCAGGACAGACTATGGCTACACCTTC.

Of note for this clone: At one of its ends the junction is not consistent with the germline gene, which may arise from a read error. The V and J genes are TRBV7-3 and TRBJ2-3, with D maybe TRBD2 (5 bases). The CDR3 runs to 14 residues. Germline V gene lookup returns CDR1 SGHTA and CDR2 FQGTGA. The CDR3 nucleotides are TGTGCCAGCAGCTTGGGTGAGGGCACCGATACGCAGTATTTT. It codes for CASSLGEGTDTQYF.

The chain uses TRBV4-1 and TRBJ1-5; unclear D gene. Trimming removed 1 base at V and 0 bases at J, with 4 bases between. Germline V lookup: CDR1 MGHRA, CDR2 YSYEKL. CDR3 length: 14 residues. CDR3 bases: TGCGCCAGCAGCCAAGGTTATAGCAATCAGCCCCAGCATTTT. This codes for CASSQGYSNQPQHF.

V usage is TRBV10-2 and J usage is TRBJ1-4; tentative D call: TRBD1 (6 bases). Trimming shortened V by 2 bases and J by 1 base, and 20 bases separated the two germline ends. The CDR3 loop spans 19 amino acids. Germline loops: CDR1 WSHSY, CDR2 SAAADI. CDR3 DNA: TGCGCCAGCAGTGAGCCCTACAAGGGGGACACAGGAACTAATGAAAAACTGTTTTTT. Its translation: CASSEPYKGDTGTNEKLFF.

The chain joins TRBV5-6 to TRBJ2-7; a possible D gene is TRBD2 (5 bases). The germline V gene encodes CDR1 SGHDT and CDR2 YYEEEE. The CDR3 has 16 residues. The V end was cut by 0 bases, the J end by 1 base, with 14 bases between. CDR3 amino acids: CASSLARTHRSYEQYF. The CDR3 coding sequence is TGTGCCAGCAGCTTGGCCCGGACTCATCGGTCCTACGAGCAGTACTTC.